This T cell receptor beta chain is from a study of T cells in Graves' hyperthyroidism and ophthalmopathy. RNA transcripts yielded amplified TCR beta CDR3 regions. Using the HTBI primer set, a first-round RT-PCR was run on the TCR CDR3. Using its own MiXCR run on the multiplex PCR reads, TCRdb lists one record per CDR3 protein. The table lists over 250,000 distinct CDR3 sequences, less than 30% of them singletons. Patients were excluded for uncontrolled infection, other autoimmune disease, pregnancy or lactation. V was clipped by 5 bases and J by 4 bases; unmatched bases: 4. The CDR3 length is 14 residues. CDR1 SEHNR and CDR2 FQNEAQ come from the germline V gene (reference sequence).

This clonotype was obtained from a man aged 35-49 years with Graves' hyperthyroidism that later progressed to Graves' ophthalmopathy. The sample consisted of blood. This sequence joins TRBV7-9 and TRBJ2-7; TRBD1 aligns across 11 bases. The CDR3 loop is CASSEGDRGYEQYF. The CDR3 bases are TGTGCCAGCAGCGAGGGGGACAGGGGGTACGAGCAGTACTTC.